These 23 T cell receptor beta chains were all obtained from the same sample, sequenced in a study of cytomegalovirus exposure and HLA in healthy donors. 60 Vbeta and 13 Jbeta primers were used in PCR. The repertoire was sequenced with immunoSEQ multiplex PCR; TCRdb's copy has only in-frame clones and lacks some. The sample has 40,000 to 65,000 clones; the top ten hold roughly a quarter. Material: PBMCs. The receptors were sampled from a man aged 35 to 55 in good health and CMV-seropositive.

The CDR3 DNA follows: TGTGCCAGCAGTTTAAATCGCCGCAGGGTCACCTACGAGCAGTACTTC. Translation gives CASSLNRRRVTYEQYF. The rearrangement uses TRBV28 and TRBJ2-7; D possibly corresponds to TRBD1 (5 bases). This CDR3 has 16 amino acids. Trimming cost V 2 bases and J 2 bases, with 16 bases left between them. Germline V CDR1 and CDR2: MDHEN, SYDVKM.

The genes are TRBV29-1 and TRBJ2-7; 13 bases are a match to TRBD2. CDR3 length: 16 residues. V trimming: 6 bases; J trimming: 2 bases; junction bases outside the gene matches: 10. The germline gives CDR1 SQVTM, CDR2 ANQGSEA. CDR3 DNA sequence: TGCAGCGTGCGACTAGCGGGAGGAATTGGGGCCTACGAGCAGTACTTC. Amino acids: CSVRLAGGIGAYEQYF.

The V gene is TRBV9, the J gene TRBJ2-5; D is unclear. The ends were cut back, 0 bases at V and 0 bases at J, with 6 bases in the middle. The germline gives CDR1 SGDLS, CDR2 YYNGEE. The CDR3 has 14 residues. Here the CDR3 reads CASSVATYQETQYF. The CDR3 DNA follows: TGTGCCAGCAGCGTAGCTACCTACCAAGAGACCCAGTACTTC.

The V gene is TRBV6-4, the J gene TRBJ2-1; 13 bases map to TRBD2. This CDR3 spans 14 amino acids. Germline V gene data show CDR1 as MRHNA and CDR2 as SNTAGT. V shed 4 bases and J 7 bases; nucleotides not matched to a gene: 1. The CDR3 here is CASSVGLAGNEQFF. DNA for the CDR3: TGTGCCAGCAGTGTGGGACTAGCGGGGAATGAGCAGTTCTTC.

The chain recombines TRBV2 with TRBJ1-4; no clear D. Germline CDR1 SNHLY, CDR2 FYNNEI. V gave up 7 bases and J gave up 5 bases, with 14 bases separating them. CDR3 length: 14 residues. CDR3 residues: CASTTGLTNEKLFF. The CDR3 coding sequence is TGTGCCAGCACAACTGGGCTGACAAATGAAAAACTGTTTTTT.

V usage is TRBV7-2 and J usage is TRBJ1-1, with 8 positions matching TRBD1. Trimming at V came to 5 bases and at J to 3 bases, leaving 5 bases not matched to a gene. Germline V lookup: CDR1 SGHTA, CDR2 FQGNSA. The CDR3 spans 14 residues. This CDR3 reads CASSPTGGDTEAFF. In DNA form, the CDR3 reads TGTGCCAGCAGCCCAACAGGGGGGGACACTGAAGCTTTCTTT.

V and J are TRBV4-2 and TRBJ2-5; D might be TRBD1 (6 bases). The length of the CDR3 is 13 residues. Trimming cost V 11 bases and J 5 bases, with 18 bases left between them. Germline V gene sequence: CDR1 LGHNA, CDR2 YNFKEQ. The CDR3 DNA is TGTGCCGTCCAGGGGCCGTCGGGGGAGACCCAGTACTTC. Protein: CAVQGPSGETQYF.

The chain couples TRBV14 to TRBJ2-3; 7 bases are shared with TRBD2. This CDR3 has 17 amino acids. The germline CDR1 and CDR2 sequences are SGHDN and FVKESK. V shed 8 bases, J shed 4 bases, and the junction held 18 bases outside the gene matches. The CDR3 here is CASLPGGSRRLADTQYF. The CDR3 DNA is TGTGCCAGCCTTCCCGGCGGGAGTAGGAGACTCGCAGATACGCAGTATTTT.

The chain links TRBV6-5 to TRBJ1-2, with D uncertain. Germline V gene sequence: CDR1 MNHEY, CDR2 SVGAGI. The V gene lost 0 bases and the J gene lost 5 bases, with 10 bases spanning the gap. This CDR3 has 14 amino acids. The CDR3 DNA follows: TGTGCCAGCAGTTACTCCGGGGAGGCTTATGGCTACACCTTC. It codes for CASSYSGEAYGYTF.

J is TRBJ2-7 and V is TRBV6-5; TRBD1 agrees at 9 bases. V trimming: 8 bases; J trimming: 3 bases; junction bases outside the gene matches: 11. CDR1 and CDR2 (germline): MNHEY, SVGAGI. This CDR3 has 15 residues. The CDR3 spells CASGGGGQGIYEQYF. The CDR3 nucleotides are TGTGCCAGCGGGGGAGGGGGACAGGGAATCTACGAGCAGTACTTC.

V gene TRBV5-1 combines with J gene TRBJ2-1, with 7 nucleotides matching TRBD2. Per germline, CDR1 SGHRS and CDR2 YFSETQ. This CDR3 is 16 amino acids long. V lost 1 base and J lost 1; bases outside the gene matches: 5. Here the CDR3 reads CASSLIPAGSYNEQFF. The CDR3, as DNA: TGCGCCAGCAGCTTGATCCCAGCGGGGTCCTACAATGAGCAGTTCTTC.

The V and J genes are TRBV18 and TRBJ2-5; 7 nucleotides agree with TRBD2. Per the germline V gene, CDR1 is KGHSH and CDR2 is LQKENI. CDR3 length: 15 residues. J lost 2 bases, V lost 5 bases, and 8 bases had no gene match. The CDR3 loop is CASSYNGGRQETQYF. The CDR3 bases are TGTGCCAGCTCATACAACGGGGGGAGACAAGAGACCCAGTACTTC. Together with reference TRBV18 and TRBJ2-5, the CDR3 gives the full variable domain: NAGVMQNPRHLVRRRGQEARLRCSPMKGHSHVYWYRQLPEEGLKFMVYLQKENIIDESGMPKERFSAEFPKEGPSILRIQQVVRGDSAAYFCASSYNGGRQETQYFGPGTRLLVL.

The chain combines TRBV10-3 with TRBJ2-7; D is unresolved. The germline gives CDR1 ENHRY, CDR2 SYGVKD. The CDR3 covers 12 residues. Deletions cut 2 bases from V and 4 bases from J, with 6 bases between. The CDR3 loop reads CAISETAYEQYF. The CDR3 DNA sequence: TGTGCCATCAGTGAGACAGCTTACGAGCAGTACTTC.

V usage is TRBV19 and J usage is TRBJ1-4; weak D call: TRBD1 (6 bases). Germline V gene lookup returns CDR1 LNHDA and CDR2 SQIVND (reference sequence). V lost 3 bases and J 14 bases, leaving 13 bases between the germline ends. The CDR3 extends over 12 amino acids. CDR3 nucleotide sequence: TGTGCCAGTAGTATTGAAAGGACAGTTCTGTTTTTT. Translated, it gives CASSIERTVLFF.

This chain links TRBV7-8 with TRBJ2-7, with TRBD1 as a possible D gene (6 bases). The CDR3 runs 14 residues. With 5 bases removed from V and 0 bases from J, the gap between germline ends came to 11 bases. Germline-derived CDR1 and CDR2 are SGHVS and FQNEAQ. As DNA, the CDR3 is TGTGCCAGCAGCAAACTGACAGGCTCCTACGAGCAGTACTTC. It is translated as CASSKLTGSYEQYF.

The rearrangement links TRBV10-3 to TRBJ1-2; 7 bases agree with TRBD1. CDR3 length: 14 amino acids. CDR1 is ENHRY and CDR2 is SYGVKD in the germline V gene. The V gene end was trimmed by 10 bases and the J gene end by 0 bases; junction bases not matched to a gene: 8. CDR3 protein: CATERDRANYGYTF. The CDR3 region has the DNA TGTGCCACCGAAAGGGACAGAGCTAACTATGGCTACACCTTC.

The V call is TRBV7-3, the J call TRBJ2-3; 9 nucleotides agree with TRBD2. Per germline, CDR1 SGHTA and CDR2 FQGTGA. Germline trimming cut 5 bases from V and 10 bases from J; bases unmatched to any gene: 7. CDR3 length equals 13 residues. The CDR3 nucleotides are TGTGCCAGCAGCCCTGGGACTAGCAGTTCGCAGTATTTT. Residues: CASSPGTSSSQYF.

The chain joins TRBV5-1 to TRBJ2-3, with 9 bases identical to TRBD1. The CDR3 loop spans 15 amino acids. CDR1 SGHRS and CDR2 YFSETQ come from the germline V gene. V lost 4 bases and J lost 4; bases outside the gene matches: 7. The CDR3 spells CASSLDGQGSDTQYF. Here the CDR3 DNA reads TGCGCCAGCAGCCTAGACGGACAGGGGTCAGATACGCAGTATTTT.

This sequence joins TRBV15 and TRBJ2-7; a weak D match, TRBD1 (6 bases). Trimming took off 0 bases at V and 3 bases at J, with 15 bases between the two ends. The CDR3 runs 16 residues. Germline-derived CDR1 and CDR2 are LNHNV and YYDKDF (reference sequence). The CDR3 region has the DNA TGTGCCACCAGCAGAGATCGAACAGGGCTCAACTACGAGCAGTACTTC. Encoded protein: CATSRDRTGLNYEQYF.

J is TRBJ1-2 and V is TRBV6-5, with 9 bases identical to TRBD1. Trimming at V came to 5 bases and at J to 4 bases, leaving 8 bases not matched to a gene. The CDR3 has 15 residues. Germline CDR1 is MNHEY and CDR2 is SVGAGI. The DNA of the CDR3 is TGTGCCAGCAGTCTGCCGGGACAGGGAATCTATGGCTACACCTTC. As protein: CASSLPGQGIYGYTF.

This clone counts as medium-sized by frequency. CDR3 sequence reads: CASSERSGGNNEQFF. In DNA, the CDR3 is TGTGCCAGCAGTGAGAGGAGCGGGGGGAACAATGAGCAGTTCTTC. The V gene is TRBV6-4, the J gene TRBJ2-1, with 9 bases identical to TRBD2. Losses at the gene ends were 3 bases for V and 5 bases for J; bases not matched to a gene: 5. Per the germline V gene, CDR1 is MRHNA and CDR2 is SNTAGT. This CDR3 is built from 15 residues.

The chain combines TRBV7-8 with TRBJ2-5, with 8 positions matching TRBD1. CDR3 length: 14 residues. Germline lookup yields CDR1 SGHVS and CDR2 FQNEAQ. J gave up 1 base and V 5 bases, and 3 bases lay outside the gene matches. CDR3 nucleotides: TGTGCCAGCAGCGCTACAGGGGGCCAAGAGACCCAGTACTTC. Translating gives CASSATGGQETQYF.

CDR3 DNA sequence: TGTGCCAGCAGCGCTCCGACAGAGAACTATGGCTACACCTTC. Translation: CASSAPTENYGYTF. The chain employs TRBV9 and TRBJ1-2, with D tentatively TRBD1 (5 bases). Trimming pared 3 bases from V and 2 bases from J, leaving 11 bases between. From germline, CDR1 is SGDLS and CDR2 YYNGEE. CDR3 length equals 14 residues.